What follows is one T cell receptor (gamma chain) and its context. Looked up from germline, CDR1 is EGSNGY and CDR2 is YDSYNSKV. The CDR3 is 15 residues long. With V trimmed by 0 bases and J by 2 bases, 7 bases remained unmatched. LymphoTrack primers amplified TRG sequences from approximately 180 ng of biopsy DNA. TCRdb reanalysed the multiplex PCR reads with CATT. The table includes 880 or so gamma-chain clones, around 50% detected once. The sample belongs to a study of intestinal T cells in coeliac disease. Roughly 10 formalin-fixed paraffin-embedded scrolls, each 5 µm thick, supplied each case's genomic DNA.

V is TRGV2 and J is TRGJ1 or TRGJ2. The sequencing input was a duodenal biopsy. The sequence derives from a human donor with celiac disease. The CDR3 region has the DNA TGTGCCACCTGGGACGGGCCCGAGGATTATTATAAGAAACTCTTT. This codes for CATWDGPEDYYKKLF.